This T cell receptor beta chain was sequenced during a study of PD-L1 blockade in urothelial cancer. Study in general: Blood analysis occurred 3 weeks (second dose) and 6 weeks after treatment start. General study points: At 3 weeks on treatment, tumor-associated clones expanded more with durable benefit.

The data were produced by immunoSEQ multiplex PCR, yet TCRdb's version contains in-frame clones alone and is incomplete. Of over 65,000 clones in the sample, about 90% were seen once. Of note for this clone: Its antigen remains unidentified.

The time point is: pretreatment peripheral blood. CDR1 is SGHVS, CDR2 FQNEAQ, per germline. CDR3 size: 15 residues. V lost 5 bases to trimming and J lost 6 bases, with 19 bases between them. The sequence was collected from a man between 70 and 80 years old with urothelial cancer. V usage is TRBV7-8 and J usage is TRBJ1-1; weak D call: TRBD1 (6 bases). Sequences were derived from PBMCs, sampled around atezolizumab (anti-PD-L1) treatment. CDR3 DNA sequence: TGTGCCAGCAGCCCTCGCACAGGGTCGTCGGCTGAAGCTTTCTTT. It specifies CASSPRTGSSAEAFF.